The following is a T cell receptor beta chain sequence with its context. What it binds is unknown. TCRdb redid the calling of the reads with MiXCR, one entry per CDR3 protein. The table has fewer than 1,000,000 distinct CDR3 sequences, roughly 31% seen once. The data stem from a study of T cell repertoires in cytomegalovirus infection. Looking at the study overall: Public TCR beta signatures provided an indication of both CMV infection and a matching HLA type.

Overall study findings and caveats: Accumulated public TCR beta family frequency recognized individuals carrying CMV together with the relevant HLA. HLA-C-restricted CMV-specific TCR beta clonotypes prevailed in the ex vivo response.

The CDR3 contains 17 residues. The germline gives CDR1 MNHNS, CDR2 SASEGT. V lost 2 bases to trimming and J lost 9 bases, with 25 bases between them. This clonotype was obtained from a human donor in good health (CMV status not recorded). Some clones in this sample may be carry-over from other donors' samples. The rearrangement uses TRBV6-1 and TRBJ1-2, with D possibly matching TRBD1 (5 bases). The sample was cultured CD8+ T cells from PBMCs, taken from culture after CMV antigen stimulation. The CDR3 nucleotides are TGTGCCAGCAGTGAATTTTTTCGGCTCGGGCAGGGTGAGAGCTACACCTTC. Protein sequence: CASSEFFRLGQGESYTF.